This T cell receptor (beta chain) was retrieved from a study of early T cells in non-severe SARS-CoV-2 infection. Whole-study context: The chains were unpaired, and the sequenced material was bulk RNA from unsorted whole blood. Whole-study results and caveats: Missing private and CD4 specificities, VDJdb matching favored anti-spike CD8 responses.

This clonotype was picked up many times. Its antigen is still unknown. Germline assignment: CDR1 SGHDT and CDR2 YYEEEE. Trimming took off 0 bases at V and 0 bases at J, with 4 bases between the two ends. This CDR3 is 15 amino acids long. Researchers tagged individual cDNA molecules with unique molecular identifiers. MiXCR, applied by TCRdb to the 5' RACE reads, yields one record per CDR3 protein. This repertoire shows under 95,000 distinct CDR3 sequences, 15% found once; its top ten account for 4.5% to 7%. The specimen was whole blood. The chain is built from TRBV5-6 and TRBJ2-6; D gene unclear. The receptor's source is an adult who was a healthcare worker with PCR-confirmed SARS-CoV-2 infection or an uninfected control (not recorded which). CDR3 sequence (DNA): TGTGCCAGCAGCTTGGGGGCCTCTGGGGCCAACGTCCTGACTTTC. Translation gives CASSLGASGANVLTF.